This T cell receptor beta chain is drawn from a study of response to subunit inactivated influenza vaccine. Broader study findings: The study's authors posited that every seasonal influenza vaccination enlists few new T cells.

This clonotype turned up a few times. Its antigen is undetermined. The CDR3 spans 15 residues. Germline V lookup: CDR1 MGHRA, CDR2 YSYEKL. With 1 base clipped from V and 6 bases from J, the junction kept 8 bases outside the gene matches. TCRdb fed the RT-PCR reads into MiXCR, producing one record per CDR3 protein. This sample has about 570,000 distinct CDR3 sequences, with about 11% found just once. This clonotype was obtained from a man aged 50 or older who received an inactivated influenza vaccine. This chain joins TRBV4-1 and TRBJ1-2, with 7 nucleotides matching TRBD1. Sequenced here: PBMCs from blood, sampled on the day of vaccination. The CDR3 loop reads CASSQVPRQGDGYTF. DNA for the CDR3: TGCGCCAGCAGCCAAGTTCCCCGACAGGGCGATGGCTACACCTTC.